This T cell receptor beta chain was observed in a study of blood T cell repertoires in COVID-19. The wider study: Collection of acute and convalescent COVID-19 samples took place in the United States, Italy and Spain. From T cells, B-cell-depleted T cells, or PBMCs came the material, which was cDNA or gDNA.

The CDR3 is 13 residues long. From germline, CDR1 is SGHTA and CDR2 FQGNSA. The V and J ends lost 2 bases and 1 base respectively, with 5 bases between them. In the study's own analysis: Reference gene primer amplification gave estimated nucleated cell counts. Only in-frame clones appear in the TCRdb table, and some are missing; sequencing was by immunoSEQ multiplex PCR. V and J calls and clone size follow that table, whereas D and trimming were derived from the DNA. The sample carries approximately 33,000 clones, roughly 78% recorded once. This clonotype was sampled from a man aged 65 to 79 with acute or convalescent COVID-19. The specimen sequenced was peripheral blood. This sequence joins TRBV7-2 and TRBJ2-5, with D unresolved. The CDR3 DNA is TGTGCCAGCAGCTTACCTCCCCAAGAGACCCAGTACTTC. Encoded protein: CASSLPPQETQYF.